This T cell receptor beta chain was captured by sequencing in a study of blood T cells in healthy people across ages. Study at large: Capturing about one barcoded beta molecule per two T cells was achieved by template switching. Study-wide results and limits: Researchers judged that diversity estimates from one million T cells fell short of true values.

Notes on this clonotype: Its specificity is not known.

The germline V gene encodes CDR1 KGHDR and CDR2 SFDVKD. CDR3 size: 14 residues. With a J-beta primer mix and a sample-barcoded 5' primer, a second PCR ran 7 to 11 cycles. The template-switch adaptor, which had 12 random nucleotides, put a tag on each cDNA molecule. A single record per CDR3 protein comes from TCRdb applying MiXCR to the 5' RACE reads. The sample has approximately 1,700,000 distinct CDR3 sequences, about two fifths seen once. The sequenced sample was blood. This TCR came from a human donor in good health. The chain recombines TRBV24-1 with TRBJ2-4, with D perhaps matching TRBD2 (5 bases). Judging by the DNA end, TRBJ2-5 fits better; the J call may be wrong. The CDR3 coding sequence is TGTGCCACCAGTGATACCCTGACGGGGGAGACCCAGTACTTC. It yields the protein CATSDTLTGETQYF.